These 8 T cell receptor beta chains originate from one sample sequenced in a study of OX40 agonist ivuxolimab in advanced cancers. The library was generated by the immunoSEQ multiplex PCR assay. TCRdb took this table from immuneACCESS and kept in-frame rearrangements with V and J called. Such tables lack part of the clones; where checked against another copy, unresolved V genes explain under half of the gap, and the rest is unexplained. Within this sample are more than 25,000 clones, with more than 75% of them counted one time only. The ten largest clones capture roughly a third of the sample. The specimen was CD4+ or CD8+ T cells sorted from blood, collected in a trial of the OX40 agonist ivuxolimab. These TCRs come from an adult with an advanced solid tumor such as melanoma, head and neck, liver or kidney cancer.

The V and J genes are TRBV9 and TRBJ2-7, with a possible D match to TRBD1 (6 bases). This CDR3 region has 15 residues. The V and J ends lost 3 bases and 0 bases respectively, with 13 bases between them. Germline V gives CDR1 SGDLS, CDR2 YYNGEE. The CDR3 sequence: CASSAAGDSSYEQYF. Here the CDR3 DNA reads TGTGCCAGCAGCGCCGCAGGGGATAGCTCCTACGAGCAGTACTTC.

V gene TRBV18 combines with J gene TRBJ1-4; no clear D gene. The CDR3 consists of 15 residues. Germline loops: CDR1 KGHSH, CDR2 LQKENI. Trimming cost V 2 bases and J 7 bases, with 14 bases left between them. The chain's CDR3 is CASSPGLLVGEKLFF. CDR3 coding DNA: TGTGCCAGCTCACCAGGACTTCTGGTCGGTGAAAAACTGTTTTTT.

The chain employs TRBV5-5 and TRBJ2-1; 9 bases line up with TRBD1. Germline V CDR1 and CDR2: SGHKS, YYEKEE (reference sequence). The CDR3 is 15 residues long. V was pared by 0 bases and J by 4 bases, with 2 bases of the junction left unmatched. CDR3 protein: CASSLGTGEYNEQFF. The CDR3, as DNA: TGTGCCAGCAGCTTGGGGACAGGGGAATACAATGAGCAGTTCTTC.

The V and J genes are TRBV30 and TRBJ1-3; D remains ambiguous. The CDR3 length is 14 residues. V was shortened by 4 bases and J by 0 bases, with 10 bases between the two germline ends. Per the germline V gene, CDR1 is GTSNPN and CDR2 is SVGIG (reference sequence). CDR3 protein: CAWNPRVSGNTIYF. The CDR3 bases are TGTGCCTGGAACCCGCGTGTCTCTGGAAACACCATATATTTT. The variable domain in full, completed from reference TRBV30 and TRBJ1-3, reads SQTIHQWPATLVQPVGSPLSLECTVEGTSNPNLYWYRQAAGRGLQLLFYSVGIGQISSEVPQNLSASRPQDRQFILSSKKLLLSDSGFYLCAWNPRVSGNTIYFGEGSWLTVV.

The chain joins TRBV19 to TRBJ2-1; the D gene is possibly TRBD2 (5 bases). The CDR3 contains 13 residues. V lost 6 bases to trimming and J lost 9 bases, with 15 bases between them. Germline values: CDR1 LNHDA, CDR2 SQIVND (reference sequence). CDR3 nucleotide sequence: TGTGCCAGTAGCCTTACTAGTTCAGCTGAGCAGTTCTTC. Encoded protein: CASSLTSSAEQFF.

This clone has only a few counts. The chain carries TRBV5-1 and TRBJ2-7; 15 nucleotides line up with TRBD2. This CDR3 contains 16 residues. Germline loops: CDR1 SGHRS, CDR2 YFSETQ. After removal of 0 bases from V and 4 bases from J, the junction contained 2 bases not matched to a gene. DNA of the CDR3: TGCGCCAGCAGCTTGGTGGGACTAGCGGGGGGTTACGAGCAGTACTTC. Protein product: CASSLVGLAGGYEQYF.

The chain combines TRBV7-9 with TRBJ2-7; D may match TRBD1 or TRBD2 (5 bases each). Trimming took 5 bases from V and 5 from J, leaving 16 bases between them. The CDR3 has 14 amino acids. Germline-derived CDR1 and CDR2 are SEHNR and FQNEAQ (reference sequence). This CDR3 reads CASSGWVGADEQYF. For the CDR3, the DNA is TGTGCCAGCAGCGGGTGGGTCGGGGCCGACGAGCAGTACTTC.

This chain connects TRBV7-9 to TRBJ2-1; D is perhaps TRBD1 or TRBD2 (5 bases each). Germline V gene data show CDR1 as SEHNR and CDR2 as FQNEAQ (reference sequence). The CDR3 has 16 residues. Trimming removed 5 bases from V and 2 bases from J, with 16 bases in between. The CDR3 bases are TGTGCCAGCAGCCCAACGGGGCCGGGGCCCTACAATGAGCAGTTCTTC. Residues: CASSPTGPGPYNEQFF.